This TCR beta chain was sequenced during a study of early T cells in non-severe SARS-CoV-2 infection. Turning to the study itself: With bulk RNA from unsorted whole blood as input, sequencing yielded unpaired chains. Overall study findings and caveats: Anti-spike CD8 responses were favored in VDJdb matching, and private and CD4 specificities were missed.

Note on this clonotype: Its specificity is unknown.

Unique molecular identifiers were affixed to single, distinct cDNA molecules. TCRdb redid the calling of the 5' RACE reads with MiXCR, one entry per CDR3 protein. The data contain fewer than 80,000 distinct CDR3 sequences, roughly an eighth of them seen just once; the ten biggest clones take up 3.5% to 5%. Trimming removed 8 bases at V and 0 bases at J, with 9 bases between. The CDR3 extends over 13 amino acids. CDR1 is SGDLS, CDR2 YYNGEE, per germline. The receptor's source is an adult who was a healthcare worker with PCR-confirmed SARS-CoV-2 infection or an uninfected control (not recorded which). The material sequenced was whole blood. The chain is built from TRBV9 and TRBJ1-5; D gene unclear. The CDR3 loop is CASDGDSNQPQHF. The CDR3 region has the DNA TGTGCCAGTGACGGGGATAGCAATCAGCCCCAGCATTTT.